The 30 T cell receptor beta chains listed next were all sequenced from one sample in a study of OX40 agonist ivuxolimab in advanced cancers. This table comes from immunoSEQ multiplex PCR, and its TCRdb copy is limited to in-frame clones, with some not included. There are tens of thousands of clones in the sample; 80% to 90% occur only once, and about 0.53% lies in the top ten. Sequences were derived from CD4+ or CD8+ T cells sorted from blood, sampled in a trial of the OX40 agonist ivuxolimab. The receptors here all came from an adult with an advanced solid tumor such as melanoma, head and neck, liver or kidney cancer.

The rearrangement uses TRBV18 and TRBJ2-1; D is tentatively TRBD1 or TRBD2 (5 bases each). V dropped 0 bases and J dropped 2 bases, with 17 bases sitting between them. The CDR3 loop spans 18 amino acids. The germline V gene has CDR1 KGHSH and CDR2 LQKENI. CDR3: CASSPPMSRGTTYNEQFF. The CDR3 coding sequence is TGTGCCAGCTCACCACCGATGAGTCGAGGGACGACCTACAATGAGCAGTTCTTC.

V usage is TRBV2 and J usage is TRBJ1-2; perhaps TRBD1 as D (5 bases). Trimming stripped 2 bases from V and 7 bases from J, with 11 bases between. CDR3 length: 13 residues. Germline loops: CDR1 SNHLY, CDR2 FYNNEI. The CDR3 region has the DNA TGTGCCAGCAGTGAATGGGGAGGGACTGGCTACACCTTC. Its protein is CASSEWGGTGYTF.

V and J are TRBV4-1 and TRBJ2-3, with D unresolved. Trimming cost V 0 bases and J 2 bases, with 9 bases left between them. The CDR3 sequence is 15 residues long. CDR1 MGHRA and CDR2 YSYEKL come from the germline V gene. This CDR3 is CASSQERRFTDTQYF. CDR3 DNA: TGCGCCAGCAGCCAAGAGAGGCGGTTCACAGATACGCAGTATTTT.

CDR3 sequence (DNA): TGTGCCAGCAGCGTGGGACTAGCGGCCTTCGATGAGCAGTTCTTC. Translated, it gives CASSVGLAAFDEQFF. The chain carries TRBV5-8 and TRBJ2-1; 11 bases line up with TRBD2. Per germline, CDR1 SGHTS and CDR2 YDEGEE. This CDR3 region has 15 residues. V lost 4 bases and J lost 8; bases outside the gene matches: 8.

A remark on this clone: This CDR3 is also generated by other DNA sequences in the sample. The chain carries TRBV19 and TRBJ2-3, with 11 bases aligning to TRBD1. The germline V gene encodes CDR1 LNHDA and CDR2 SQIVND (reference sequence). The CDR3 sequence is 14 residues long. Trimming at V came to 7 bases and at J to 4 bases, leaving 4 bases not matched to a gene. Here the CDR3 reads CASTPGQGADTQYF. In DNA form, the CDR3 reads TGTGCCAGTACCCCGGGACAGGGGGCAGATACGCAGTATTTT.

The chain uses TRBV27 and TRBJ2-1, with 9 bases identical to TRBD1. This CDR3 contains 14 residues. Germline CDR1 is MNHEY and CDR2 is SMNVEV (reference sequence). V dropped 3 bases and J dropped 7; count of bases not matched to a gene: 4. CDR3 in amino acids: CASSLWDRVNEQFF. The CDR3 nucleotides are TGTGCCAGCAGTTTGTGGGACAGGGTTAATGAGCAGTTCTTC.

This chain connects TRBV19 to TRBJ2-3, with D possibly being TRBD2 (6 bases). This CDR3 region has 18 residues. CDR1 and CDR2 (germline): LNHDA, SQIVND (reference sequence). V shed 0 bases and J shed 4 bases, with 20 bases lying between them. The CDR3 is CASSIDGAGSGISDTQYF. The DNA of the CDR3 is TGTGCCAGTAGTATAGATGGGGCGGGGTCAGGGATCTCAGATACGCAGTATTTT.

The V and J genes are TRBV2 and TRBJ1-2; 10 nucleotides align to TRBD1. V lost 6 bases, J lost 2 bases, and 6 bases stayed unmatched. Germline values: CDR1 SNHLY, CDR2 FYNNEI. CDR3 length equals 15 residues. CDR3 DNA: TGTGCCAGCAGAGCCGGGACAGGGGTGAACTATGGCTACACCTTC. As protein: CASRAGTGVNYGYTF.

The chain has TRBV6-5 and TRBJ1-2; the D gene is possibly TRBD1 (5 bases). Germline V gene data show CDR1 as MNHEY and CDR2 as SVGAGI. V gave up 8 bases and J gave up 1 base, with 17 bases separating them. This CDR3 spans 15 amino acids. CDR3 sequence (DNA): TGTGCCAGCTCCTCGTTCAGCGGGGGTAACTATGGCTACACCTTC. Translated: CASSSFSGGNYGYTF.

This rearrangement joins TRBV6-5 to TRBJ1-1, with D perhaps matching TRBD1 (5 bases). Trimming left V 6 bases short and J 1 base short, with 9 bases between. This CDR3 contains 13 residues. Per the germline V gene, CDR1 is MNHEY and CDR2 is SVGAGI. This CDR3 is CASRPQGNTEAFF. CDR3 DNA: TGTGCCAGCAGACCTCAGGGGAACACTGAAGCTTTCTTT.

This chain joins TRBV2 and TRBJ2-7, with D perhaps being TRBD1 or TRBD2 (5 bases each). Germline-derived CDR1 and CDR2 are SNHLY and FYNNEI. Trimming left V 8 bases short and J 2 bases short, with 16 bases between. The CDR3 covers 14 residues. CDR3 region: CASAGRRGPYEQYF. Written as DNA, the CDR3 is TGTGCCAGCGCCGGTAGACGGGGCCCCTACGAGCAGTACTTC. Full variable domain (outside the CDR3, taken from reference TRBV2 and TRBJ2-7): EPEVTQTPSHQVTQMGQEVILRCVPISNHLYFYWYRQILGQKVEFLVSFYNNEISEKSEIFDDQFSVERPDGSNFTLKIRSTKLEDSAMYFCASAGRRGPYEQYFGPGTRLTVT.

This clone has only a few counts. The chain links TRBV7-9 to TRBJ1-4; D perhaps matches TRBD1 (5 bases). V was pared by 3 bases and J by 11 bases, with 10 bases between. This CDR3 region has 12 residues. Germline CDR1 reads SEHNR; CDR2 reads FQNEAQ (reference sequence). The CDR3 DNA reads TGTGCCAGCAGCTTCTCACAGGCTAAACTGTTTTTT. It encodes CASSFSQAKLFF.

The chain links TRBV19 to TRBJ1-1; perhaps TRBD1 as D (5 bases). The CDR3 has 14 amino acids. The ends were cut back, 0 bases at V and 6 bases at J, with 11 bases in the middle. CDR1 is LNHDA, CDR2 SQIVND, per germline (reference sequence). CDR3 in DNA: TGTGCCAGTAGTATAGATGGAGGGGAATCTGAAGCTTTCTTT. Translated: CASSIDGGESEAFF.

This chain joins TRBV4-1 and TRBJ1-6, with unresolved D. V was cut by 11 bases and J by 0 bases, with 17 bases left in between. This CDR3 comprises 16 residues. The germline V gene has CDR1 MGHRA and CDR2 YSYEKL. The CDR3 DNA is TGCGCCTCTATGCCGCAGACCAACTCCTATAATTCACCCCTCCACTTT. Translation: CASMPQTNSYNSPLHF.

Written as DNA, the CDR3 is TGCGCCAGCAGCTTCGGGGAAGCGGGAGTAAGTGAGCAGTTCTTC. Amino acid sequence: CASSFGEAGVSEQFF. The genes are TRBV5-1 and TRBJ2-1; TRBD2 matches 8 bases. The CDR3 contains 15 residues. V shed 2 bases and J 9 bases; nucleotides not matched to a gene: 10. The germline V gene encodes CDR1 SGHRS and CDR2 YFSETQ.

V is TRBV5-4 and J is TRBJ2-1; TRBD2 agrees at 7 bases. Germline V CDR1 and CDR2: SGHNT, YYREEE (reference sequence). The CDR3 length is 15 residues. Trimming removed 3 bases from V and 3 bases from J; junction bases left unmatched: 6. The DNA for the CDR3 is TGTGCCAGCAGCTGGGACGGGACTATCTACAATGAGCAGTTCTTC. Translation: CASSWDGTIYNEQFF. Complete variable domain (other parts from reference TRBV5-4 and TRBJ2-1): ETGVTQSPTHLIKTRGQQVTLRCSSQSGHNTVSWYQQALGQGPQFIFQYYREEENGRGNFPPRFSGLQFPNYSSELNVNALELDDSALYLCASSWDGTIYNEQFFGPGTRLTVL.

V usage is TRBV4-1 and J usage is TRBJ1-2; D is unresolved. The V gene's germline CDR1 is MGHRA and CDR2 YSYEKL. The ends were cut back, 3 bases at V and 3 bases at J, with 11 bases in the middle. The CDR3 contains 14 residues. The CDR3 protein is CASSHHLPDYGYTF. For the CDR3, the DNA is TGCGCCAGCAGCCACCATCTACCGGACTATGGCTACACCTTC.

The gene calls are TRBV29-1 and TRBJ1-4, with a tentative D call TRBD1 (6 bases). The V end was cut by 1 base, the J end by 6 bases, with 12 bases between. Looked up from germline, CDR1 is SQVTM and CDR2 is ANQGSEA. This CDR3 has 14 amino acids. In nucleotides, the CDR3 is TGCAGCGTTGAAGTGGCAGGGGAGGATGAAAAACTGTTTTTT. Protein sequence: CSVEVAGEDEKLFF. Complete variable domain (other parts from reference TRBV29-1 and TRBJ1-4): SAVISQKPSRDICQRGTSLTIQCQVDSQVTMMFWYRQQPGQSLTLIATANQGSEATYESGFVIDKFPISRPNLTFSTLTVSNMSPEDSSIYLCSVEVAGEDEKLFFGSGTQLSVL.

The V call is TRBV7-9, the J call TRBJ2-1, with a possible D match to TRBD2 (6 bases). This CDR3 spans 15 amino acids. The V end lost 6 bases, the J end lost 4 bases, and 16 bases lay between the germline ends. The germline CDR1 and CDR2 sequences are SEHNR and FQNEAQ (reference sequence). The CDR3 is CASRSSGREYNEQFF. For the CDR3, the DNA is TGTGCCAGCAGATCCTCGGGACGGGAGTACAATGAGCAGTTCTTC.

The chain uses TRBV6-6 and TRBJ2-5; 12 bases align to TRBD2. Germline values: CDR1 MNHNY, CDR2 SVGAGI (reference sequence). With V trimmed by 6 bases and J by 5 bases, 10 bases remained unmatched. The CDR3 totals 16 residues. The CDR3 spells CASSQGLAGGMETQYF. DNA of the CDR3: TGTGCCAGCAGCCAGGGGCTAGCGGGAGGGATGGAGACCCAGTACTTC.

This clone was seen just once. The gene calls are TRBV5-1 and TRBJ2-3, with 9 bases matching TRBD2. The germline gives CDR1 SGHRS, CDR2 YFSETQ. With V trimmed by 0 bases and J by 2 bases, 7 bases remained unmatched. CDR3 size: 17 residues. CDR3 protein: CASSLGLTGLATDTQYF. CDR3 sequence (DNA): TGCGCCAGCAGCTTGGGCCTGACGGGACTAGCCACAGATACGCAGTATTTT.

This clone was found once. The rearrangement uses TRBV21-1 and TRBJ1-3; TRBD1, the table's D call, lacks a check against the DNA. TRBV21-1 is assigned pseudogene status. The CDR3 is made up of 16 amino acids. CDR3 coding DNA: TGTGCCAGCAGCAAGGACAGGGGGCCTTCTGGAAACACCATATATTTT. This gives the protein CASSKDRGPSGNTIYF.

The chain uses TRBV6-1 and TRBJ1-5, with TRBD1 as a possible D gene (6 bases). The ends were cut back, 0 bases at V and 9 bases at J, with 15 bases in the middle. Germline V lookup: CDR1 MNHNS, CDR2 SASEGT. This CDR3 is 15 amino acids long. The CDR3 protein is CASSEATTGGRPQHF. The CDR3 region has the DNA TGTGCCAGCAGTGAAGCCACGACAGGAGGGCGGCCCCAGCATTTT.

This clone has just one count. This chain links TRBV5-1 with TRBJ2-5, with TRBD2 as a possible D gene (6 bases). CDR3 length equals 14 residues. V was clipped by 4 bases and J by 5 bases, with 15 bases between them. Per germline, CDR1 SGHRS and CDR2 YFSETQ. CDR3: CASSPGGPGETQYF. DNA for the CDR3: TGCGCCAGCAGCCCTGGAGGGCCTGGGGAGACCCAGTACTTC.

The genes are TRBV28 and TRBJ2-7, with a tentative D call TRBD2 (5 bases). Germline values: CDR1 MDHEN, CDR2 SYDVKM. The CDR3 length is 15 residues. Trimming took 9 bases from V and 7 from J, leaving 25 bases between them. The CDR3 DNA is TGTGCCAGTTCGTCTAGGCGCGGGTGGGCTGGGGAGCAGTACTTC. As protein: CASSSRRGWAGEQYF.

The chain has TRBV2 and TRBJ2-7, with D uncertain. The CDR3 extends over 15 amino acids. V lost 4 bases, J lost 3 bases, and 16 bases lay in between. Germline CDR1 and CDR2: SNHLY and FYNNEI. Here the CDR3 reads CASSVLSDEFYEQYF. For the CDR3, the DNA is TGTGCCAGCAGTGTTTTGTCTGATGAGTTCTACGAGCAGTACTTC.

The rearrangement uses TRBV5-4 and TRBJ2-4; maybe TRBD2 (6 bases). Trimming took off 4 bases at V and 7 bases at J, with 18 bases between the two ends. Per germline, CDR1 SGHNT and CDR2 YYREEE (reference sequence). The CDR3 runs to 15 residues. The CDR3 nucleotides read TGTGCCAGCAGCCCCGCCGGGGGTAGGTTGAACATTCAGTACTTC. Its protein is CASSPAGGRLNIQYF.

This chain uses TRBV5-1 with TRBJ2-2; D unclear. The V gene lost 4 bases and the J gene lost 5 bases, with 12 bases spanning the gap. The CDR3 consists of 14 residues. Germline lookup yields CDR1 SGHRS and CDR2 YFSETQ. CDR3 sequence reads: CASSPTELTGELFF. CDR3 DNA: TGCGCCAGCAGCCCCACTGAACTGACCGGGGAGCTGTTTTTT. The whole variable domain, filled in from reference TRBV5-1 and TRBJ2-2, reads KAGVTQTPRYLIKTRGQQVTLSCSPISGHRSVSWYQQTPGQGLQFLFEYFSETQRNKGNFPGRFSGRQFSNSRSEMNVSTLELGDSALYLCASSPTELTGELFFGEGSRLTVL.

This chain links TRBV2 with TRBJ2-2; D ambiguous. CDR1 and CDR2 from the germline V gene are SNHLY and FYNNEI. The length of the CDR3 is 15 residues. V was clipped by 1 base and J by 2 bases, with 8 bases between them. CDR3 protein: CASSEDGINTGELFF. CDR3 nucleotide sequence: TGTGCCAGCAGTGAAGATGGAATAAACACCGGGGAGCTGTTTTTT.

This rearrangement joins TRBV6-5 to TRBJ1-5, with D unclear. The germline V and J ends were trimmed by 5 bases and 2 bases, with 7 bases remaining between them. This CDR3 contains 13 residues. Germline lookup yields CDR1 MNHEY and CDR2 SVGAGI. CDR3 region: CASSKGGNQPQHF. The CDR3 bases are TGTGCCAGCAGTAAGGGAGGCAATCAGCCCCAGCATTTT.